The text below deals with one T cell receptor beta chain. The data derive from a study of blood T cell repertoires in COVID-19. Study as a whole: COVID-19 samples, acute and convalescent, were from the United States, Italy and Spain. PBMCs, B-cell-depleted T cells, or T cells were the source of the cDNA or gDNA that made up the material.

CDR1 and CDR2 (germline): LNHDA, SQIVND (reference sequence). V was clipped by 1 base and J by 2 bases, with 11 bases between them. The CDR3 length is 15 residues. Authors' processing steps: Estimation of nucleated cell counts relied on the amplification of reference gene primers. The data were produced by immunoSEQ multiplex PCR, yet TCRdb's version contains in-frame clones alone and is incomplete. That table gives V, J and clone size, and the DNA gave D and trimming. Altogether roughly 60,000 clones are present, approximately 86% being singletons, with the ten largest covering around 7.7%. The specimen sequenced was peripheral blood. The chain combines TRBV19 with TRBJ1-2; D not certain. The clonotype comes from a human donor with active COVID-19. The donor label of this sample is uncertain. CDR3 sequence: CASSIGVGPNYGYTF. In DNA form, the CDR3 reads TGTGCCAGTAGTATAGGAGTTGGGCCGAACTATGGCTACACCTTC.